The 15 T cell receptor beta chains presented below share a single source sample, sequenced in a study of control samples from healthy donors and cancer patients. Repertoires were generated with immunoSEQ multiplex PCR, while TCRdb's copy carries only in-frame clones and drops some. The sample consists of around 85,000 clones, around 90% of them appearing once. Sequenced input: blood. Receptor source: a woman aged 60-70 years in good health.

The chain employs TRBV9 and TRBJ1-1; a weak D match, TRBD1 (6 bases). This CDR3 is 14 amino acids long. The V gene's germline CDR1 is SGDLS and CDR2 YYNGEE. Deletions cut 3 bases from V and 5 bases from J, with 14 bases between. CDR3 bases: TGTGCCAGCAGCGCTTCCAGGGGAGGTACTGAAGCTTTCTTT. Protein sequence: CASSASRGGTEAFF.

This rearrangement joins TRBV7-2 to TRBJ2-1, with D perhaps TRBD1 (5 bases). CDR3 length: 13 residues. Germline V gives CDR1 SGHTA, CDR2 FQGNSA. V was shortened by 3 bases and J by 7 bases, with 10 bases between the two germline ends. The CDR3 DNA is TGTGCCAGCAGCTTTCAGGGATTAAATGAGCAGTTCTTC. Residues: CASSFQGLNEQFF.

The chain links TRBV5-1 to TRBJ1-2, with D hard to call. Germline loops: CDR1 SGHRS, CDR2 YFSETQ. There are 14 residues in the CDR3. The V and J ends lost 0 bases and 0 bases respectively, with 6 bases between them. CDR3 sequence reads: CASSLGRTNYGYTF. The CDR3 DNA follows: TGCGCCAGCAGCTTGGGTCGGACTAACTATGGCTACACCTTC.

V is TRBV6-2 or TRBV6-3 and J is TRBJ2-7, with 7 bases identical to TRBD2. The germline gives CDR1 MNHEY, CDR2 SVGEGT. J was trimmed by 3 bases and V by 6 bases; bases with no gene match: 5. The CDR3 covers 13 residues. For the CDR3, the DNA is TGTGCCAGCAGCACGGGGGGATACTACGAGCAGTACTTC. Its protein is CASSTGGYYEQYF.

The chain recombines TRBV24-1 with TRBJ2-3, with D tentatively TRBD1 or TRBD2 (7 bases each). From germline, CDR1 is KGHDR and CDR2 SFDVKD. The CDR3 sequence is 16 residues long. Trimming stripped 4 bases from V and 4 bases from J, with 17 bases between. CDR3 sequence (DNA): TGTGCCACCAGTGACCCAGGGGGGGGATCCCCAGATACGCAGTATTTT. This gives the protein CATSDPGGGSPDTQYF.

This clone was observed a single time. The CDR3 is CASSHGRITEAFF. The CDR3 bases are TGTGCCAGCAGCCATGGGAGGATCACTGAAGCTTTCTTT. V and J are TRBV3-1 (or the pseudogene TRBV3-2) and TRBJ1-1; D remains ambiguous. Germline values: CDR1 LGHDT, CDR2 YNNKEL (reference sequence). The CDR3 is 13 amino acids. Trimming removed 3 bases at V and 4 bases at J, with 9 bases between.

A few counts support this clone. V is TRBV30 and J is TRBJ1-6, with D possibly TRBD1 on 6 matching bases. V was trimmed by 8 bases and J by 9 bases, leaving 14 bases between them. The CDR3 consists of 12 residues. From germline, CDR1 is GTSNPN and CDR2 SVGIG (reference sequence). CDR3 DNA: TGTGCCGACGGGGACAAGAGTTCACCCCTCCACTTT. Translated: CADGDKSSPLHF.

The J gene is TRBJ2-2, the V gene TRBV6-1; 11 positions agree with TRBD1. This CDR3 comprises 17 residues. In germline, CDR1 is MNHNS, CDR2 SASEGT. Unmatched junction bases numbered 4, after V lost 4 bases and J lost 0 bases. Here the CDR3 DNA reads TGTGCCAGCAGTGGCCCGGGACAGGGGGCGAACACCGGGGAGCTGTTTTTT. It encodes CASSGPGQGANTGELFF.

The rearrangement uses TRBV5-7 and TRBJ1-5; D perhaps matches TRBD1 (5 bases). TRBV5-7 is sorted into the ORF group, with uncertain function. V lost 2 bases and J lost 2, with 8 bases in between. The CDR3 extends over 14 amino acids. CDR3 loop: CASSLGRGNQPQHF. The CDR3 region has the DNA TGTGCCAGCAGCTTAGGCAGGGGCAATCAGCCCCAGCATTTT.

The V call is TRBV6-4, the J call TRBJ2-2, with a weak D call TRBD2 (6 bases). Looked up from germline, CDR1 is MRHNA and CDR2 is SNTAGT. The CDR3 totals 14 residues. Deletions cut 6 bases from V and 1 base from J, with 9 bases between. CDR3 sequence (DNA): TGTGCCAGCAGGCCTAGCGTGAACACCGGGGAGCTGTTTTTT. Its translation: CASRPSVNTGELFF.

This sequence joins TRBV28 and TRBJ2-3; TRBD2 aligns across 12 bases. The CDR3 totals 18 residues. Germline V gene data show CDR1 as MDHEN and CDR2 as SYDVKM. Germline trimming cut 4 bases from V and 1 base from J; bases unmatched to any gene: 9. The CDR3 bases are TGTGCCAGCAGTTCACTAGCGGGAGGCCCCTCCGGCACAGATACGCAGTATTTT. It translates to CASSSLAGGPSGTDTQYF.

The chain uses TRBV5-4 and TRBJ2-7; maybe TRBD2 (6 bases). Trimming stripped 4 bases from V and 0 bases from J, with 14 bases between. This CDR3 comprises 15 residues. The germline V gene encodes CDR1 SGHNT and CDR2 YYREEE (reference sequence). CDR3 coding DNA: TGTGCCAGCAGCCCCAGGGCGGGGTCCTCCTACGAGCAGTACTTC. Residues: CASSPRAGSSYEQYF.

The CDR3 sequence is CASSLRLAGEPRNEQFF. The CDR3 nucleotides are TGTGCCAGCAGCTTACGACTAGCGGGAGAACCAAGGAATGAGCAGTTCTTC. The rearrangement uses TRBV7-9 and TRBJ2-1; TRBD2 agrees at 12 bases. The V and J ends lost 2 bases and 7 bases, in that order; junction bases with no gene match: 9. This CDR3 is 17 amino acids long. Germline-derived CDR1 and CDR2 are SEHNR and FQNEAQ (reference sequence).

The chain uses TRBV5-5 and TRBJ2-1, with 15 bases matching TRBD2. Unmatched junction bases numbered 5, after V lost 4 bases and J lost 3 bases. The germline CDR1 and CDR2 sequences are SGHKS and YYEKEE (reference sequence). The CDR3 loop spans 17 amino acids. CDR3 DNA sequence: TGTGCCAGCAGCGGACTAGCGGGGGGGCTAGGCTACAATGAGCAGTTCTTC. The encoded protein is CASSGLAGGLGYNEQFF.

The J gene is TRBJ2-5, the V gene TRBV18; 9 bases map to TRBD2. V shed 3 bases, J shed 4 bases, and the junction held 6 bases outside the gene matches. Germline lookup yields CDR1 KGHSH and CDR2 LQKENI. The CDR3 is 15 residues long. CDR3 in DNA: TGTGCCAGCTCACCTCTTAGCGGGAGTGGAGAGACCCAGTACTTC. Translation: CASSPLSGSGETQYF.